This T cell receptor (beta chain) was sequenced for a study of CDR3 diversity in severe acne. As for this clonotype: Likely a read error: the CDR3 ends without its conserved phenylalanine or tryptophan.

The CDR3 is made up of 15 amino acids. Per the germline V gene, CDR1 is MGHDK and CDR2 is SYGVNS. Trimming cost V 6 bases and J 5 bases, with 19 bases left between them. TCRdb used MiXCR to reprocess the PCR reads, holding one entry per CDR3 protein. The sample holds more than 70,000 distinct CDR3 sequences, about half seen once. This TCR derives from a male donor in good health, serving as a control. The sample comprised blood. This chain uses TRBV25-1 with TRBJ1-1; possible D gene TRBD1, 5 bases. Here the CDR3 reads CASSQDSLGYTEAFL. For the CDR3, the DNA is TGTGCCAGCAGCCAAGACAGTCTAGGGTATACTGAAGCTTTCCTT.